These 23 T cell receptor beta chains were all obtained from the same sample, sequenced in a study of blood T cell repertoires in COVID-19. Libraries were prepared by immunoSEQ multiplex PCR; TCRdb keeps only in-frame clonotypes and omits some of them. The profile shows roughly 80,000 clones, more than 70% of them singletons. The specimen sequenced was peripheral blood. The receptors come from a man in his fifties or sixties with active or convalescent COVID-19.

This chain uses TRBV7-2 with TRBJ2-7; TRBD2 matches 10 bases. The CDR3 has 18 amino acids. The V and J ends lost 1 base and 4 bases, in that order; junction bases with no gene match: 13. Germline V gene sequence: CDR1 SGHTA, CDR2 FQGNSA. CDR3 coding DNA: TGTGCCAGCAGCTTAGTCGGGGCTAGCGGGGGAGACGTTTACGAGCAGTACTTC. This translates into CASSLVGASGGDVYEQYF.

V is TRBV23-1 and J is TRBJ2-1, with 8 bases fitting TRBD1. TRBV23-1 is an ORF for which the function is uncertain. The CDR3 consists of 16 residues. V was pared by 0 bases and J by 3 bases, with 4 bases of the junction left unmatched. CDR3 sequence: CASSQSDRAFYNEQFF. DNA of the CDR3: TGCGCCAGCAGTCAATCGGACAGGGCCTTCTACAATGAGCAGTTCTTC.

V is TRBV2 and J is TRBJ1-2; TRBD1 matches 10 bases. Germline loops: CDR1 SNHLY, CDR2 FYNNEI. With 6 bases clipped from V and 6 bases from J, the junction kept 16 bases outside the gene matches. This CDR3 region has 17 residues. This CDR3 is CASRNGTGASLKDGYTF. In DNA form, the CDR3 reads TGTGCCAGCAGAAACGGGACAGGGGCCAGTCTGAAGGATGGCTACACCTTC.

This rearrangement joins TRBV9 to TRBJ1-2; D unclear. The CDR3 runs to 14 residues. Germline assignment: CDR1 SGDLS and CDR2 YYNGEE. Trimming pared 0 bases from V and 0 bases from J, leaving 6 bases between. The DNA for the CDR3 is TGTGCCAGCAGCGTAGCTACAGCTAACTATGGCTACACCTTC. The encoded protein is CASSVATANYGYTF.

The chain couples TRBV12-3 or TRBV12-4 to TRBJ2-3; D gene uncertain. The CDR3 spans 11 residues. The V gene lost 7 bases and the J gene lost 6 bases, with 8 bases spanning the gap. The CDR3 protein is CASTFSDTQYF. For the CDR3, the DNA is TGTGCCAGCACCTTCAGTGATACGCAGTATTTT.

The CDR3 loop reads CASSLDPPGQTYNEQFF. For the CDR3, the DNA is TGTGCCAGCAGCTTAGATCCCCCGGGACAAACCTACAATGAGCAGTTCTTC. J is TRBJ2-1 and V is TRBV11-3; weak D call: TRBD1 (6 bases). The CDR3 totals 17 residues. V dropped 0 bases and J dropped 2 bases, with 14 bases sitting between them. Looked up from germline, CDR1 is SGHNT and CDR2 is YENEEA.

The chain employs TRBV5-6 and TRBJ2-5; 12 bases line up with TRBD1. CDR3 length equals 15 residues. V lost 2 bases, J lost 5 bases, and 4 bases stayed unmatched. Germline CDR1 SGHDT, CDR2 YYEEEE. This CDR3 reads CASSFRDRGPETQYF. The DNA for the CDR3 is TGTGCCAGCAGCTTTCGGGACAGGGGGCCTGAGACCCAGTACTTC.

This rearrangement joins TRBV9 to TRBJ1-4; TRBD1 aligns across 9 bases. Trimming took 4 bases from V and 8 from J; bases not matched to a gene: 9. The CDR3 consists of 15 residues. In germline, CDR1 is SGDLS, CDR2 YYNGEE. The CDR3 is CASSPQGQGVEKLFF. The CDR3 coding sequence is TGTGCCAGCAGCCCTCAGGGACAGGGAGTCGAAAAACTGTTTTTT.

The chain combines TRBV12-3 or TRBV12-4 with TRBJ1-5; TRBD1 agrees at 9 bases. The CDR3 runs 13 residues. Germline trimming cut 5 bases from V and 5 bases from J; bases unmatched to any gene: 1. This CDR3 is CASSDRGYQPQHF. The CDR3 DNA is TGTGCCAGCAGTGACAGGGGGTATCAGCCCCAGCATTTT.

The chain employs TRBV5-5 and TRBJ1-4, with a possible D match to TRBD1 (6 bases). CDR1 SGHKS and CDR2 YYEKEE come from the germline V gene (reference sequence). The V end lost 3 bases, the J end lost 4 bases, and 13 bases lay between the germline ends. This CDR3 comprises 15 residues. The DNA of the CDR3 is TGTGCCAGCAGCTCCCAAGGGACATATAATGAAAAACTGTTTTTT. This encodes CASSSQGTYNEKLFF.

This sequence joins TRBV6-5 and TRBJ1-4; D may be TRBD1 (5 bases). V was shortened by 7 bases and J by 3 bases, with 12 bases between the two germline ends. The CDR3 covers 14 residues. Germline values: CDR1 MNHEY, CDR2 SVGAGI. In nucleotides, the CDR3 is TGTGCCAGCACCTGGGGGGGTTCTAATGAAAAACTGTTTTTT. This translates into CASTWGGSNEKLFF.

The chain has TRBV27 and TRBJ1-1, with a possible D match to TRBD1 (6 bases). The CDR3 is made up of 14 amino acids. V was cut by 2 bases and J by 6 bases, with 13 bases left in between. Germline CDR1 reads MNHEY; CDR2 reads SMNVEV (reference sequence). The CDR3 loop is CASSLQGPRPEAFF. As DNA, the CDR3 is TGTGCCAGCAGTTTACAGGGGCCCCGGCCTGAAGCTTTCTTT.

In this sample, this clone turned up a few times. The V call is TRBV5-6, the J call TRBJ1-1; D call uncertain. The CDR3 consists of 14 residues. Germline CDR1 SGHDT, CDR2 YYEEEE. V was trimmed by 6 bases and J by 3 bases, leaving 15 bases between them. The CDR3 sequence: CASKLLDGHTEAFF. CDR3 DNA: TGTGCCAGCAAACTCCTAGACGGCCACACTGAAGCTTTCTTT.

The genes are TRBV6-5 and TRBJ1-2; D possibly corresponds to TRBD1 (6 bases). Trimming removed 7 bases from V and 3 bases from J, with 12 bases in between. This CDR3 has 13 residues. Germline CDR1 reads MNHEY; CDR2 reads SVGAGI. In DNA form, the CDR3 reads TGTGCCAGCATTCCGGACAGTTACTATGGCTACACCTTC. Amino acid sequence: CASIPDSYYGYTF.

The gene calls are TRBV7-2 and TRBJ2-7; D remains unclear. V was trimmed by 2 bases and J by 3 bases, leaving 8 bases between them. The CDR3 is 13 amino acids. CDR1 SGHTA and CDR2 FQGNSA come from the germline V gene. CDR3 in amino acids: CASSLTEHYEQYF. As DNA, the CDR3 is TGTGCCAGCAGCTTAACAGAACACTACGAGCAGTACTTC.

The V gene is TRBV10-3, the J gene TRBJ2-3; 8 bases fit TRBD2. V shed 6 bases and J 3 bases; nucleotides not matched to a gene: 5. Germline lookup yields CDR1 ENHRY and CDR2 SYGVKD. There are 14 residues in the CDR3. The CDR3 sequence: CAIRPTSATDTQYF. In DNA form, the CDR3 reads TGTGCCATCAGACCGACTAGCGCGACAGATACGCAGTATTTT.

The chain uses TRBV6-5 and TRBJ2-2; TRBD1 is a possible D gene (5 bases). V lost 1 base to trimming and J lost 1 base, with 10 bases between them. From germline, CDR1 is MNHEY and CDR2 SVGAGI. This CDR3 is 16 amino acids long. The CDR3 DNA follows: TGTGCCAGCAGTTACTTAGGGGCCGGGAACACCGGGGAGCTGTTTTTT. Translated: CASSYLGAGNTGELFF.

The V gene is TRBV3-1 (or the pseudogene TRBV3-2), the J gene TRBJ2-7; the match to TRBD1 covers 9 bases. Germline loops: CDR1 LGHDT, CDR2 YNNKEL (reference sequence). This CDR3 region has 16 residues. V shed 3 bases, J shed 1 base, and the junction held 7 bases outside the gene matches. CDR3 coding DNA: TGTGCCAGCAGCCAGGCCCCGGGACAGGGATCCTACGAGCAGTACTTC. Translation gives CASSQAPGQGSYEQYF.

This chain links TRBV24-1 with TRBJ2-1, with D possibly matching TRBD1 (6 bases). The CDR3 runs to 18 residues. Germline CDR1 KGHDR, CDR2 SFDVKD. Trimming took 5 bases from V and 5 from J, leaving 24 bases between them. The CDR3 DNA reads TGTGCCACCAGTGCCAACCCCACGGGGCAGGGGACCGACAATGAGCAGTTCTTC. Residues: CATSANPTGQGTDNEQFF.

The genes are TRBV28 and TRBJ1-2; D might be TRBD1 (6 bases). Between the trimmed V and J ends, which lost 4 bases and 8 bases, there was a span of 20 bases. CDR1 is MDHEN and CDR2 is SYDVKM in the germline V gene. There are 15 residues in the CDR3. CDR3 amino acids: CASSSLGGAPKGYTF. The CDR3 nucleotides read TGTGCCAGCAGTTCCCTGGGGGGGGCGCCTAAGGGCTACACCTTC.

The CDR3 protein is CASSTGGGEAFF. The CDR3 region has the DNA TGTGCCAGCAGTACAGGGGGCGGCGAAGCTTTCTTT. The chain uses TRBV3-1 (or the pseudogene TRBV3-2) and TRBJ1-1; 9 bases map to TRBD1. The CDR3 has 12 amino acids. The junction had 4 bases not matched to a gene; V was cut back by 6 bases and J by 8 bases. Germline-derived CDR1 and CDR2 are LGHDT and YNNKEL (reference sequence).

The CDR3, as DNA: TGTGCCAGCACCTCCACAGATACGCAGTATTTT. Translation: CASTSTDTQYF. The rearrangement joins TRBV11-1 to TRBJ2-3; D ambiguous. Trimming pared 7 bases from V and 2 bases from J, leaving 4 bases between. The CDR3 spans 11 residues. CDR1 is SGHAT and CDR2 is FQDESV in the germline V gene (reference sequence).

The CDR3 DNA sequence: TGTGCCAGCAGCCCGCGGGGGGGCGATGGCTACACCTTC. It yields the protein CASSPRGGDGYTF. The chain has TRBV7-8 and TRBJ1-2; D may be TRBD1 (6 bases). Germline loops: CDR1 SGHVS, CDR2 FQNEAQ. Trimming pared 5 bases from V and 6 bases from J, leaving 13 bases between. The CDR3 extends over 13 amino acids.